Sequencing of this T cell receptor (beta chain) was carried out in a study of molecular identifiers for immune sequencing clone quantification. Study-wide results and caveats: About a million naive cells reportedly did not prevent detection of spiked Jurkat TCR RNA from one cell.

Investigators produced naive CD8 libraries from roughly 20,000 to 1,000,000 sorted cells, drawing on 10%, 30% or 50% RNA. The sorting of naive CD8 T cells used the CD8+CD4-CCR7+CD45RA+ phenotype. To note about this clonotype: Its antigen is unknown. The CDR3 ends on some other residue instead of the conserved phenylalanine or tryptophan, so this is likely a read error.

Libraries of bulk TCR were made by previously described methods (with listed TCR primers). TCRdb reanalysed the PCR reads using MiXCR and keeps one entry per CDR3 protein. The sample holds about 510,000 distinct CDR3 sequences; roughly 26% are singletons and the top ten take approximately 0.76%. Germline V CDR1 and CDR2: MDHEN, SYDVKM. The V gene end was trimmed by 4 bases and the J gene end by 2 bases; junction bases not matched to a gene: 4. The CDR3 length is 15 residues. Sequencing used naive CD8+ T cells from blood, with Jurkat cell RNA spiked in. The sample's subset: FACS-sorted CD8+CD4-CCR7+CD45RA+ naive T cells. The clonotype originates from a human donor in good health. Some libraries in this study had Jurkat cell RNA spiked in. The V gene is TRBV28, the J gene TRBJ1-5; 8 bases align to TRBD1. The CDR3 protein is CASSSEDRGNQPQHV. The CDR3, as DNA: TGTGCCAGCAGTTCTGAGGACAGGGGCAATCAGCCCCAGCATGTT.